The 10 T cell receptor beta chains presented below share a single source sample, sequenced in a study of response to subunit inactivated influenza vaccine. TCRdb independently ran MiXCR on the RT-PCR reads; one entry per CDR3 protein. The sample records around 530,000 distinct CDR3 sequences, about 15% being singletons. The sample here was CD4+ T cells sorted from PBMCs, taken roughly 24 months after vaccination. These receptors originate from a man aged 45 to 70 who received an inactivated influenza vaccine.

The chain uses TRBV19 and TRBJ2-7; 9 nucleotides align to TRBD1. The germline V gene encodes CDR1 LNHDA and CDR2 SQIVND (reference sequence). The length of the CDR3 is 14 residues. Unmatched junction bases numbered 3, after V lost 4 bases and J lost 2 bases. The CDR3 region is CASSTYRGPYEQYF. The CDR3 DNA sequence: TGTGCCAGTAGTACGTACAGGGGGCCCTACGAGCAGTACTTC. Based on the CDR3 plus reference TRBV19 and TRBJ2-7, the full variable domain is DGGITQSPKYLFRKEGQNVTLSCEQNLNHDAMYWYRQDPGQGLRLIYYSQIVNDFQKGDIAEGYSVSREKKESFPLTVTSAQKNPTAFYLCASSTYRGPYEQYFGPGTRLTVT.

The chain employs TRBV29-1 and TRBJ2-5; 12 nucleotides agree with TRBD1. Looked up from germline, CDR1 is SQVTM and CDR2 is ANQGSEA. CDR3 length: 17 residues. V shed 4 bases, J shed 5 bases, and the junction held 14 bases outside the gene matches. CDR3 coding DNA: TGCAGCGTTGTTCCTAATCGAGGGACAGGGGGCAGGGAGACCCAGTACTTC. Residues: CSVVPNRGTGGRETQYF.

The CDR3 DNA follows: TGCGCCAGCAGCTTCTCGGTCGGGGAGCTGTTTTTT. Translation gives CASSFSVGELFF. The chain uses TRBV5-1 and TRBJ2-2; D remains unclear. Trimming left V 2 bases short and J 7 bases short, with 6 bases between. Germline V gene lookup returns CDR1 SGHRS and CDR2 YFSETQ. The CDR3 sequence is 12 residues long.

The rearrangement links TRBV20-1 to TRBJ2-5; unclear D gene. Per the germline V gene, CDR1 is DFQATT and CDR2 is SNEGSKA (reference sequence). This CDR3 has 14 residues. The germline V and J ends were trimmed by 0 bases and 8 bases, with 16 bases remaining between them. For the CDR3, the DNA is TGCAGTGCTAGAGATCCGGCCCGGCGTGGAACCCAGTACTTC. Encoded protein: CSARDPARRGTQYF.

The chain recombines TRBV6-2 or TRBV6-3 with TRBJ2-2; D gene unclear. Germline assignment: CDR1 MNHEY and CDR2 SVGEGT. Trimming took off 2 bases at V and 2 bases at J, with 12 bases between the two ends. The CDR3 has 16 residues. CDR3 in amino acids: CASSYTRRVNTGELFF. The CDR3, as DNA: TGTGCCAGCAGTTACACGCGTCGGGTTAACACCGGGGAGCTGTTTTTT.

The rearrangement joins TRBV28 to TRBJ2-2; TRBD2 is a possible D gene (6 bases). This CDR3 contains 15 residues. The germline V and J ends were trimmed by 2 bases and 7 bases, with 14 bases remaining between them. CDR1 and CDR2 from the germline V gene are MDHEN and SYDVKM. This chain's CDR3 is CASSLPAGRVGELFF. The CDR3 nucleotides are TGTGCCAGCAGTTTACCCGCGGGACGGGTCGGGGAGCTGTTTTTT.

This clonotype has at least ten counts. This chain connects TRBV3-1 to TRBJ2-4, with D perhaps TRBD1 (6 bases). The germline CDR1 and CDR2 sequences are LGHDT and YNNKEL (reference sequence). Deletions cut 1 base from V and 0 bases from J, with 10 bases between. The CDR3 runs 16 residues. In nucleotides, the CDR3 is TGTGCCAGCAGCCAAGGGGGACAAATAGCCAAAAACATTCAGTACTTC. The encoded protein is CASSQGGQIAKNIQYF.

Many counts were recorded for this clonotype. The gene calls are TRBV7-2 and TRBJ2-3; D call uncertain. Deletions cut 8 bases from V and 0 bases from J, with 18 bases between. The germline gives CDR1 SGHTA, CDR2 FQGNSA. The CDR3 covers 16 residues. Here the CDR3 reads CASPPASRASTDTQYF. In nucleotides, the CDR3 is TGTGCCAGCCCACCAGCCTCCCGGGCTAGCACAGATACGCAGTATTTT. The whole variable domain, filled in from reference TRBV7-2 and TRBJ2-3, reads GAGVSQSPSNKVTEKGKDVELRCDPISGHTALYWYRQSLGQGLEFLIYFQGNSAPDKSGLPSDRFSAERTGGSVSTLTIQRTQQEDSAVYLCASPPASRASTDTQYFGPGTRLTVL.

There are a few counts of this clonotype. This chain uses TRBV30 with TRBJ1-1; the match to TRBD1 covers 8 bases. Losses at the gene ends were 3 bases for V and 8 bases for J; bases not matched to a gene: 11. CDR3 length: 14 residues. From germline, CDR1 is GTSNPN and CDR2 SVGIG (reference sequence). The CDR3 DNA sequence: TGTGCCTGGAGACCTCCAGGGGGCTATACCGAAGCTTTCTTT. Protein: CAWRPPGGYTEAFF.

This clonotype was seen a few times. Here the CDR3 reads CASSLMPRQPQHF. CDR3 coding DNA: TGTGCCAGCAGCTTAATGCCGAGGCAGCCCCAGCATTTT. V and J are TRBV7-2 and TRBJ1-5; D is undetermined. The CDR3 covers 13 residues. V was trimmed by 2 bases and J by 7 bases, leaving 9 bases between them. The germline gives CDR1 SGHTA, CDR2 FQGNSA.